Detailed here is one T cell receptor beta chain. These data come from a study of blood T cell repertoires in COVID-19. Study-level information: Sources were T cells, B-cell-depleted T cells, or PBMCs; the material itself was cDNA or gDNA.

For recovered donors of Cohort 3, there were two negative PCRs, clearance, or symptom resolution. Only in-frame clones appear in the TCRdb table, and some are missing; sequencing was by immunoSEQ multiplex PCR. The sample holds about 270,000 clones, about 89% seen once. This CDR3 is 14 amino acids long. CDR1 and CDR2 (germline): MNHEY, SMNVEV (reference sequence). J gave up 2 bases and V 8 bases, and 6 bases lay outside the gene matches. The sequencing sample was made of PBMCs or T cells enriched from blood (not recorded which). V and J are TRBV27 and TRBJ1-2, with 9 positions matching TRBD1. This receptor was obtained from a woman younger than 35 who had recovered from COVID-19. CDR3 DNA: TGTGCCAGCGGGTCGGACAGGGGAAACTATGGCTACACCTTC. Translation: CASGSDRGNYGYTF.